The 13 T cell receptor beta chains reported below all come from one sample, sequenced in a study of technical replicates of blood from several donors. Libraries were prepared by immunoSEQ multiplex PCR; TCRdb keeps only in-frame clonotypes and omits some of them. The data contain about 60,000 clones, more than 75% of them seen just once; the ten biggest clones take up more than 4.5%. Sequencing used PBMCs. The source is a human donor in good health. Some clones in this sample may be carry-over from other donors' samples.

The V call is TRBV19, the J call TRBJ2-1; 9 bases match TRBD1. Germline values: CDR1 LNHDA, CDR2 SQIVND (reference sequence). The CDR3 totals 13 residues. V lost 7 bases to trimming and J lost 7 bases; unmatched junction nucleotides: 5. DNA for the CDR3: TGTGCCAGTACCGTCGGACAGGGGAATGAGCAGTTCTTC. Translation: CASTVGQGNEQFF. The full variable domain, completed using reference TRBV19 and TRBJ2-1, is DGGITQSPKYLFRKEGQNVTLSCEQNLNHDAMYWYRQDPGQGLRLIYYSQIVNDFQKGDIAEGYSVSREKKESFPLTVTSAQKNPTAFYLCASTVGQGNEQFFGPGTRLTVL.

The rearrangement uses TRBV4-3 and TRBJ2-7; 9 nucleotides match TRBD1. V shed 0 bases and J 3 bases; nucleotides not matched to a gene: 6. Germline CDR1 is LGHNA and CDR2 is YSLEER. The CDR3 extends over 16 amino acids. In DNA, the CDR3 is TGCGCCAGCAGCCAAGATAGGGGGACAGGGCACTACGAGCAGTACTTC. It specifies CASSQDRGTGHYEQYF.

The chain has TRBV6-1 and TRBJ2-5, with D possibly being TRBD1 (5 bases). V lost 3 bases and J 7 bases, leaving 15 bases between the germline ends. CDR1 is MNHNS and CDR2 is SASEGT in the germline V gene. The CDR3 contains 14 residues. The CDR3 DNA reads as TGTGCCAGCAGTGATAGTGGAAGGCAGGGGACCCAGTACTTC. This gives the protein CASSDSGRQGTQYF.

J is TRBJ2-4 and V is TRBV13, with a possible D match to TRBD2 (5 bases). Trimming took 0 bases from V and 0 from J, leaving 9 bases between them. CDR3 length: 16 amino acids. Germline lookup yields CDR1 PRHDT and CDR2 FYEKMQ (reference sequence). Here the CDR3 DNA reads TGTGCCAGCAGCTTAGGGGCTAGCCTAGCCAAAAACATTCAGTACTTC. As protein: CASSLGASLAKNIQYF.

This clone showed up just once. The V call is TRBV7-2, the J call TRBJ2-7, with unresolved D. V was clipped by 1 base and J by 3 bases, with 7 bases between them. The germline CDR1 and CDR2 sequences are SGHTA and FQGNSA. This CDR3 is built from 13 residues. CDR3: CASSLGTHYEQYF. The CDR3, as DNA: TGTGCCAGCAGCTTAGGTACTCACTACGAGCAGTACTTC.

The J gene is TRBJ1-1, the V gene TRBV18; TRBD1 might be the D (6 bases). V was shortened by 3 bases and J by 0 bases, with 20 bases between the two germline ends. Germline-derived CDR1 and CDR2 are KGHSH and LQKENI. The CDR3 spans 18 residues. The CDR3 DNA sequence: TGTGCCAGCTCACCCTCCGCCCCGACAGGAGGCATGAACACTGAAGCTTTCTTT. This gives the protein CASSPSAPTGGMNTEAFF. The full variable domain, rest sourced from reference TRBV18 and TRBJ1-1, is NAGVMQNPRHLVRRRGQEARLRCSPMKGHSHVYWYRQLPEEGLKFMVYLQKENIIDESGMPKERFSAEFPKEGPSILRIQQVVRGDSAAYFCASSPSAPTGGMNTEAFFGQGTRLTVV.

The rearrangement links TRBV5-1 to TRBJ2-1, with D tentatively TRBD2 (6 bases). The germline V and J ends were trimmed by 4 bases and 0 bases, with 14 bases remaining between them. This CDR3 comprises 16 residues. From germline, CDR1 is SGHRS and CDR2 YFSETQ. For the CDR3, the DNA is TGCGCCAGCAGCGGGGGACTCTTGAGCTCCTACAATGAGCAGTTCTTC. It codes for CASSGGLLSSYNEQFF.

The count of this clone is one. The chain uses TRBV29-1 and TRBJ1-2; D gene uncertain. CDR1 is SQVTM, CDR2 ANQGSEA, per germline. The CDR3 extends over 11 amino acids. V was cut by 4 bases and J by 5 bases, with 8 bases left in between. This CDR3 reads CSVGTVYGYTF. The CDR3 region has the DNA TGCAGCGTTGGTACAGTATATGGCTACACCTTC.

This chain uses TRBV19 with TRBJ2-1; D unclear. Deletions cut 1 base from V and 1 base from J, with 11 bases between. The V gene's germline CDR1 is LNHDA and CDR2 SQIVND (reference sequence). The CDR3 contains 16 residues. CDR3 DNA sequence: TGTGCCAGTAGTATAGGCGGCTCTCCTTCCTACAATGAGCAGTTCTTC. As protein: CASSIGGSPSYNEQFF.

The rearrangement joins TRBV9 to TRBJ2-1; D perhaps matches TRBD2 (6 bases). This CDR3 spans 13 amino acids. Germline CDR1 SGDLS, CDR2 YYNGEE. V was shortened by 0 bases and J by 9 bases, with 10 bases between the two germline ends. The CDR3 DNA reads TGTGCCAGCAGCGTAGGCCGGGGGACTGAGCAGTTCTTC. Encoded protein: CASSVGRGTEQFF.

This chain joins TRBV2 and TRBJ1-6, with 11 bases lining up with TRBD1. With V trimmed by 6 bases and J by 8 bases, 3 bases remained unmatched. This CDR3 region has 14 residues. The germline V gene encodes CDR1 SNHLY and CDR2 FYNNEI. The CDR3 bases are TGTGCCAGCAGGAAGGGACAGGGGGATTCACCCCTCCACTTT. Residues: CASRKGQGDSPLHF. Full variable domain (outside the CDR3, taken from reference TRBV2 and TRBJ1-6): EPEVTQTPSHQVTQMGQEVILRCVPISNHLYFYWYRQILGQKVEFLVSFYNNEISEKSEIFDDQFSVERPDGSNFTLKIRSTKLEDSAMYFCASRKGQGDSPLHFGNGTRLTVT.

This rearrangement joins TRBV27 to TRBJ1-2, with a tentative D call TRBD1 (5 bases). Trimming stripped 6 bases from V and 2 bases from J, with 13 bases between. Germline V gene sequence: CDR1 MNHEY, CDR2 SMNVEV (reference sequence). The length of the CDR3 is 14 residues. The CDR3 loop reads CASRGRGRNYGYTF. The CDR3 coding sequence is TGTGCCAGCAGGGGGCGGGGGAGAAACTATGGCTACACCTTC.

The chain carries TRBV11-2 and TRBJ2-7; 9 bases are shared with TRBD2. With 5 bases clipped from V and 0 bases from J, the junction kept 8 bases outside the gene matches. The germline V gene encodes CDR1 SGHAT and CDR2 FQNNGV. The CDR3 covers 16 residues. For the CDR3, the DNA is TGTGCCAGCAGCCACGTAGCGGGGGCCCACTCCTACGAGCAGTACTTC. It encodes CASSHVAGAHSYEQYF.